This T cell receptor beta chain was obtained from a study of regulatory T cells in long-lasting Graves disease. Time point in this sample: newly diagnosed GD, antithyroid drugs for less than 3 months. The TCR library was made from RNA extracted from PBMCs. The CDR3 sequence is 13 residues long. Trimming shortened V by 6 bases and J by 5 bases, and 11 bases separated the two germline ends. In building TCR beta libraries, iRepertoire HTBI primers were used together with Arm-PCR of CDR3 regions. In TCRdb, the multiplex PCR reads were re-called with MiXCR into one record per CDR3 protein. Here the sample spans a few hundred thousand distinct CDR3 sequences, approximately 16% being singletons. This clonotype was seen a handful of times. This sample also appeared in a second study, on T cells in Graves' hyperthyroidism and ophthalmopathy.

The sample here was peripheral blood mononuclear cells (PBMCs), taken at new diagnosis, from a patient treated with antithyroid drugs. The chain links TRBV12-3 or TRBV12-4 to TRBJ2-1; no clear D gene. The TCR was taken from a woman aged 18-30 years with Graves disease. The CDR3: CASSRIRNNEQFF. The CDR3 coding sequence is TGTGCCAGCAGCCGCATTAGAAACAATGAGCAGTTCTTC.